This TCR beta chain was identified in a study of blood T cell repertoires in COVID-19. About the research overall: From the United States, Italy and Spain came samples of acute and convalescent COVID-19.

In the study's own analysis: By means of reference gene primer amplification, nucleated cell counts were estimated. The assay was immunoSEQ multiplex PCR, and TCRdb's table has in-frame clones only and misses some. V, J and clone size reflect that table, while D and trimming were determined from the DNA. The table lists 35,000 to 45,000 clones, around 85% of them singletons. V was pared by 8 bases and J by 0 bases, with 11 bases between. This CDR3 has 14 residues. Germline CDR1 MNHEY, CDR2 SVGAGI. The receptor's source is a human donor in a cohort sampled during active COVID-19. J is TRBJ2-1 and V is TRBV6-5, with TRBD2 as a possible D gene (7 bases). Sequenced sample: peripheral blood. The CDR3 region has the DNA TGTGCCAGCGGGGGGGGCCCCTCCTACAATGAGCAGTTCTTC. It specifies CASGGGPSYNEQFF.